These 19 T cell receptor beta chains came from one sample sequenced in a study of identical twins. Each CDR3 protein gets one entry after TCRdb re-called the 5' RACE reads with MiXCR. The sample includes 140,000 to 150,000 distinct CDR3 sequences, roughly 3.5% of them seen just once. Sample: memory T cells sorted from blood. The receptors stem from a man aged 18 to 29 in good health.

This clonotype came up many times. This rearrangement joins TRBV12-3 or TRBV12-4 to TRBJ2-7, with D possibly being TRBD1 (5 bases). V lost 5 bases and J lost 6, with 14 bases in between. CDR3 length equals 13 residues. The CDR3 here is CASSQQAAGEQYV. Written as DNA, the CDR3 is TGTGCCAGCAGTCAACAGGCCGCTGGCGAGCAGTACGTC.

This clonotype was found many times. The chain is built from TRBV6-1 and TRBJ2-3; 9 nucleotides line up with TRBD2. The CDR3 is made up of 17 amino acids. Germline CDR1 MNHNS, CDR2 SASEGT. J was trimmed by 3 bases and V by 6 bases; bases with no gene match: 13. CDR3 DNA: TGTGCCAGCAGGACCCGTCTTGGTAGCGGGAGTACAGATACGCAGTATTTT. It codes for CASRTRLGSGSTDTQYF.

The V gene is TRBV28, the J gene TRBJ1-1, with D possibly matching TRBD1 (5 bases). Germline V gene sequence: CDR1 MDHEN, CDR2 SYDVKM. Trimming removed 8 bases at V and 10 bases at J, with 17 bases between. This CDR3 has 12 amino acids. The CDR3 loop is CASEGKRNRAFF. CDR3 coding DNA: TGTGCCAGCGAGGGGAAACGGAACAGAGCTTTCTTT.

Many counts were recorded for this clonotype. The rearrangement links TRBV25-1 to TRBJ2-3; 8 bases are shared with TRBD1. The J segment lost 5 bases and the V segment lost 3 bases, leaving 7 bases of the junction unmatched. Germline assignment: CDR1 MGHDK and CDR2 SYGVNS. CDR3 length: 15 residues. The CDR3, as DNA: TGTGCCAGCAGTGAGATCAGGGGGCCAGGAGATACGCAGTATTTT. Translation gives CASSEIRGPGDTQYF.

In its sample, this clonotype was seen many times. This rearrangement joins TRBV20-1 to TRBJ2-3, with TRBD2 identical over 7 bases. The trim removed 6 bases at V and 0 bases at J, leaving 6 bases unmatched. The CDR3 totals 14 residues. CDR1 and CDR2 (germline): DFQATT, SNEGSKA (reference sequence). The CDR3 nucleotides read TGCAGTGCCCCCAGAGCGGGGAGCACAGATACGCAGTATTTT. This gives the protein CSAPRAGSTDTQYF.

In its sample, this clonotype was seen many times. The chain combines TRBV5-8 with TRBJ2-5; tentative D call: TRBD2 (6 bases). V lost 1 base, J lost 4 bases, and 8 bases lay in between. The length of the CDR3 is 13 residues. CDR1 is SGHTS, CDR2 YDEGEE, per germline. In DNA, the CDR3 is TGTGCCAGCAGCTTGTACGGGAGAGAGACCCAGTACTTC. Encoded protein: CASSLYGRETQYF.

In its sample, this clonotype was seen many times. The rearrangement joins TRBV9 to TRBJ2-2; 8 nucleotides agree with TRBD1. CDR3 length equals 13 residues. The V gene end was trimmed by 3 bases and the J gene end by 6 bases; junction bases not matched to a gene: 1. Germline loops: CDR1 SGDLS, CDR2 YYNGEE. CDR3 sequence: CASSEQGAGELFF. CDR3 sequence (DNA): TGTGCCAGCAGCGAACAGGGGGCCGGGGAGCTGTTTTTT.

This clonotype has at least ten counts. The chain carries TRBV29-1 and TRBJ2-3; 10 bases align to TRBD2. The CDR3 has 15 amino acids. Germline lookup yields CDR1 SQVTM and CDR2 ANQGSEA. The V and J ends lost 4 bases and 3 bases, in that order; junction bases with no gene match: 7. CDR3 sequence (DNA): TGCAGCGTTGGTAGAGCGGGAGGGTGGACAGATACGCAGTATTTT. As protein: CSVGRAGGWTDTQYF.

This clonotype was counted a few times. The V gene is TRBV29-1, the J gene TRBJ2-3; TRBD2 is a possible D gene (7 bases). The ends were cut back, 4 bases at V and 4 bases at J, with 15 bases in the middle. The CDR3 runs to 14 residues. The germline CDR1 and CDR2 sequences are SQVTM and ANQGSEA. The CDR3 DNA is TGCAGCGTTGTGGTAGGGGGGGGATCAGATACGCAGTATTTT. Residues: CSVVVGGGSDTQYF.

This clonotype was detected many times. The chain recombines TRBV5-1 with TRBJ2-7; a weak D match, TRBD1 (6 bases). Germline CDR1 SGHRS, CDR2 YFSETQ. Trimming pared 4 bases from V and 6 bases from J, leaving 14 bases between. The length of the CDR3 is 13 residues. CDR3 nucleotides: TGCGCCAGCAGCCCGGCAGGGGCTTCCGAGCAGTACGTC. It translates to CASSPAGASEQYV.

The sample holds many counts of this clonotype. The chain couples TRBV20-1 to TRBJ2-7, with TRBD2 as a possible D gene (6 bases). The V gene's germline CDR1 is DFQATT and CDR2 SNEGSKA (reference sequence). This CDR3 is 16 amino acids long. Trimming shortened V by 0 bases and J by 1 base, and 16 bases separated the two germline ends. The CDR3: CSARDGGKEWSYEQYF. As DNA, the CDR3 is TGCAGTGCTAGAGATGGAGGGAAGGAGTGGTCCTACGAGCAGTACTTC.

This clonotype has at least ten counts. The V gene is TRBV2, the J gene TRBJ1-1; 8 positions match TRBD1. The CDR3 loop spans 14 amino acids. Losses at the gene ends were 3 bases for V and 6 bases for J; bases not matched to a gene: 6. Germline V gives CDR1 SNHLY, CDR2 FYNNEI. CDR3 DNA: TGTGCCAGCAGTGACCGGACAGGGTATCCTGAAGCTTTCTTT. It codes for CASSDRTGYPEAFF.

This clonotype has a handful of counts. An end of the junction does not agree with germline; a read error may underlie this. The gene calls are TRBV6-2 or TRBV6-3 and TRBJ2-3, with 10 bases fitting TRBD2. The CDR3 runs 11 residues. Per the germline V gene, CDR1 is MNHEY and CDR2 is SVGEGT. The CDR3 sequence is CASSVGGGLAF. The CDR3 bases are TGTGCCAGCAGTGTCGGCGGGGGACTAGCGTTT.

There are many counts of this clonotype. The chain has TRBV7-8 and TRBJ2-1; the D call may be TRBD1 or TRBD2 (6 bases each). The CDR3 runs 15 residues. V dropped 8 bases and J dropped 1 base, with 15 bases sitting between them. Looked up from germline, CDR1 is SGHVS and CDR2 is FQNEAQ. CDR3 residues: CASLKGGESYNEQFF. The CDR3 DNA reads TGTGCCAGCCTGAAGGGGGGCGAGTCCTACAATGAGCAGTTCTTC.

This clonotype showed up many times. The J gene is TRBJ1-6, the V gene TRBV9; D unclear. There are 15 residues in the CDR3. Trimming left V 8 bases short and J 3 bases short, with 15 bases between. CDR1 and CDR2 (germline): SGDLS, YYNGEE. The CDR3 bases are TGTGCCAGTGCCTCTGGGGATATCTATAATTCACCCCTCCACTTT. Translating it yields CASASGDIYNSPLHF. Based on the CDR3 plus reference TRBV9 and TRBJ1-6, the full variable domain is DSGVTQTPKHLITATGQRVTLRCSPRSGDLSVYWYQQSLDQGLQFLIQYYNGEERAKGNILERFSAQQFPDLHSELNLSSLELGDSALYFCASASGDIYNSPLHFGNGTRLTVT.

This clonotype was found a few times. The chain employs TRBV7-2 and TRBJ2-2; perhaps D is TRBD1 or TRBD2 (5 bases each). Looked up from germline, CDR1 is SGHTA and CDR2 is FQGNSA. V was trimmed by 1 base and J by 4 bases, leaving 10 bases between them. The CDR3 has 15 residues. In DNA form, the CDR3 reads TGTGCCAGCAGCTTAGATCAGGGAGTCACCGGGGAGCTGTTTTTT. This sequence encodes CASSLDQGVTGELFF.

In this sample, this clonotype turned up many times. The chain joins TRBV25-1 to TRBJ2-7; 9 bases are shared with TRBD1. Germline V gene sequence: CDR1 MGHDK, CDR2 SYGVNS. The CDR3 spans 14 residues. Germline trimming cut 6 bases from V and 3 bases from J; bases unmatched to any gene: 6. CDR3 bases: TGTGCCAGCAGGGAGACAGGGGGTTTCTACGAGCAGTACTTC. This sequence encodes CASRETGGFYEQYF.

This clonotype was counted between two and nine times. This rearrangement joins TRBV27 to TRBJ2-1; 10 bases match TRBD2. The length of the CDR3 is 15 residues. The V gene's germline CDR1 is MNHEY and CDR2 SMNVEV (reference sequence). The V gene end was trimmed by 0 bases and the J gene end by 6 bases; junction bases not matched to a gene: 2. For the CDR3, the DNA is TGTGCCAGCAGTTTATCTACTAGCGGGATCAATGAGCAGTTCTTC. It codes for CASSLSTSGINEQFF.

Ten or more counts support this clonotype. This chain uses TRBV5-1 with TRBJ2-5, with D tentatively TRBD2 (6 bases). Germline loops: CDR1 SGHRS, CDR2 YFSETQ. The germline V and J ends were trimmed by 7 bases and 5 bases, with 18 bases remaining between them. This CDR3 spans 14 amino acids. The CDR3 loop is CASQSTGVTETQYF. DNA of the CDR3: TGCGCCAGCCAAAGCACGGGGGTCACGGAGACCCAGTACTTC.